The 20 T cell receptor beta chains below were found in one sample sequenced in a study of T-cell reconstitution after alpha-beta-depleted transplantation in children (dated by TCRdb to the mid-2010s). The library relied on PCR. Sequenced on an Illumina HiSeq 2500. To normalize quantification of the TCRbeta repertoire, the TCR libraries were built with molecular barcoding that relied on unique molecular identifiers. TCRdb passed the public sequencing reads through fastp at Q25 and MiXCR, retaining productive beta sequences. Identical CDR3 proteins give one entry, which carries the most common genes and DNA. The sample contains 600,000 or so distinct CDR3 sequences, around 23% of them found a single time. Roughly 15% of the sample is held by the ten biggest clonotypes. The treatment or condition label, read with the paper, signifies: allogeneic hematopoietic cell transplantation with graft depleted of TCRalphabeta T cells and CD19 B cells.

Here the sequenced sample was PBMCs, mostly from graft donor cells, taken 360 days after TCRalphabeta/CD19-depleted stem cell transplant. The receptors stem from a boy in the first two years of life who had a stem cell transplant for acute myeloid leukemia, so the T cells may come from the graft donor.

This clonotype occurred a few times. The chain joins TRBV4-3 to TRBJ2-7; TRBD2 aligns across 7 bases. Looked up from germline, CDR1 is LGHNA and CDR2 is YSLEER. This CDR3 region has 15 residues. V lost 0 bases and J lost 2; bases outside the gene matches: 4. CDR3 loop: CASSQDLGGTYEQYF. In DNA form, the CDR3 reads TGCGCCAGCAGCCAAGATCTGGGGGGGACCTACGAGCAGTACTTC.

This chain links TRBV20-1 with TRBJ2-2, with D perhaps assigned TRBD1 or TRBD2 (7 bases each). From germline, CDR1 is DFQATT and CDR2 SNEGSKA (reference sequence). The CDR3 runs 15 residues. Deletions cut 1 base from V and 3 bases from J, with 12 bases between. The CDR3 sequence: CSARGAGQYTGELFF. For the CDR3, the DNA is TGCAGTGCTAGAGGAGCGGGACAGTACACCGGGGAGCTGTTTTTT.

The J gene is TRBJ2-6, the V gene TRBV12-3 or TRBV12-4; D remains unclear. With 4 bases removed from V and 0 bases from J, the gap between germline ends came to 19 bases. The CDR3 has 19 amino acids. Here the CDR3 reads CASSSLRATSLSGANVLTF. For the CDR3, the DNA is TGTGCCAGCAGTTCTCTTCGGGCAACGTCACTCTCTGGGGCCAACGTCCTGACTTTC.

This chain connects TRBV5-1 to TRBJ2-5; 7 nucleotides match TRBD1. Looked up from germline, CDR1 is SGHRS and CDR2 is YFSETQ. V trimming: 4 bases; J trimming: 3 bases; junction bases outside the gene matches: 6. The CDR3 has 14 residues. The CDR3 sequence: CASSLGQAKETQYF. The CDR3 coding sequence is TGCGCCAGCAGCCTCGGACAGGCCAAAGAGACCCAGTACTTC.

The chain couples TRBV20-1 to TRBJ2-3, with D possibly matching TRBD2 (7 bases). With 4 bases removed from V and 1 base from J, the gap between germline ends came to 15 bases. In germline, CDR1 is DFQATT, CDR2 SNEGSKA (reference sequence). The length of the CDR3 is 15 residues. In nucleotides, the CDR3 is TGCAGTGCTAATGCGGGGGCAGACCGCACAGATACGCAGTATTTT. Translated: CSANAGADRTDTQYF.

This clonotype was seen ten or more times. The chain joins TRBV2 to TRBJ1-1, with D perhaps matching TRBD1 (6 bases). V was clipped by 8 bases and J by 3 bases, with 19 bases between them. This CDR3 has 15 residues. Germline CDR1 SNHLY, CDR2 FYNNEI. This CDR3 is CASGPLQGGYTEAFF. Here the CDR3 DNA reads TGTGCCAGCGGCCCCCTACAGGGCGGGTACACTGAAGCTTTCTTT.

V gene TRBV28 combines with J gene TRBJ2-3; 7 bases map to TRBD2. Germline trimming cut 4 bases from V and 1 base from J; bases unmatched to any gene: 11. The CDR3 runs 17 residues. Germline V gene sequence: CDR1 MDHEN, CDR2 SYDVKM. CDR3 loop: CASSSPTSPDRTDTQYF. The CDR3 nucleotides read TGTGCCAGCAGTTCCCCGACTAGCCCAGACCGCACAGATACGCAGTATTTT.

The CDR3 nucleotides read TGTGCCAGCAGCTTTTCTCGCGGGGGCTTTCCCTCTGATGAGCAGTTCTTC. This codes for CASSFSRGGFPSDEQFF. The rearrangement joins TRBV7-2 to TRBJ2-1; D is perhaps TRBD2 (7 bases). Germline lookup yields CDR1 SGHTA and CDR2 FQGNSA. There are 17 residues in the CDR3. V gave up 3 bases and J gave up 8 bases, with 23 bases separating them.

This clonotype has ten or more counts. The chain uses TRBV10-3 and TRBJ2-6; a possible D gene is TRBD1 (5 bases). The V and J ends lost 8 bases and 2 bases respectively, with 10 bases between them. Looked up from germline, CDR1 is ENHRY and CDR2 is SYGVKD. This CDR3 is built from 14 residues. The CDR3 nucleotides are TGTGCCATCTCGGACACTCCTGGGGCCAACGTCCTGACTTTC. Protein: CAISDTPGANVLTF.

This clonotype was observed a handful of times. The J gene is TRBJ1-1, the V gene TRBV29-1; TRBD1 matches at 7 bases. Germline trimming cut 7 bases from V and 0 bases from J; bases unmatched to any gene: 17. The CDR3 is 17 amino acids. Germline V CDR1 and CDR2: SQVTM, ANQGSEA. CDR3 sequence (DNA): TGCAGCGCCCGCCCCTCGGGACAGACTAACATGAACACTGAAGCTTTCTTT. Translating gives CSARPSGQTNMNTEAFF.

Only a few counts were recorded for this clonotype. The gene calls are TRBV12-3 or TRBV12-4 and TRBJ2-1; maybe TRBD2 (5 bases). The V gene lost 6 bases and the J gene lost 2 bases, with 11 bases spanning the gap. The CDR3 is 14 residues long. Written as DNA, the CDR3 is TGTGCCAGCAGAGGACTTCCAGCCTACAATGAGCAGTTCTTC. Protein sequence: CASRGLPAYNEQFF.

This clonotype was seen a few times. The chain joins TRBV12-3 or TRBV12-4 to TRBJ2-1; 9 bases are a match to TRBD1. This CDR3 spans 14 amino acids. V shed 4 bases and J 10 bases; nucleotides not matched to a gene: 8. CDR3 loop: CASSYRRDRDEQFF. The CDR3 nucleotides are TGTGCCAGCAGTTACCGCCGGGACAGGGACGAGCAGTTCTTC.

This clonotype was seen at least ten times. The chain combines TRBV12-3 or TRBV12-4 with TRBJ1-2, with 7 bases aligning to TRBD1. J lost 6 bases, V lost 7 bases, and 8 bases had no gene match. The CDR3 sequence is 13 residues long. The DNA of the CDR3 is TGTGCCAGCACCATACAGGGGAGGGATGGCTACACCTTC. Translation: CASTIQGRDGYTF.

This clonotype was seen more than once but under ten times. This rearrangement joins TRBV12-3 or TRBV12-4 to TRBJ1-3; D unresolved. Trimming removed 3 bases at V and 2 bases at J, with 8 bases between. CDR3 length equals 14 residues. As DNA, the CDR3 is TGTGCCAGCAGTTTCAAGGGTGCTGGAAACACCATATATTTT. Its protein is CASSFKGAGNTIYF.

This clonotype was counted ten times or more. The J gene is TRBJ1-1, the V gene TRBV20-1; D ambiguous. The CDR3 covers 13 residues. V lost 3 bases, J lost 2 bases, and 10 bases lay in between. Looked up from germline, CDR1 is DFQATT and CDR2 is SNEGSKA (reference sequence). CDR3 residues: CSARGKHNTEAFF. The DNA for the CDR3 is TGCAGTGCTAGGGGGAAGCACAACACTGAAGCTTTCTTT.

This clonotype was picked up a small number of times. The chain recombines TRBV20-1 with TRBJ2-1; maybe TRBD2 (7 bases). Trimming removed 5 bases at V and 5 bases at J, with 19 bases between. This CDR3 has 15 residues. Germline assignment: CDR1 DFQATT and CDR2 SNEGSKA (reference sequence). For the CDR3, the DNA is TGCAGTGCTCAAAACCTCGCGGGGGCCGACAATGAGCAGTTCTTC. Protein: CSAQNLAGADNEQFF.

This clonotype came up a few times. The CDR3 DNA reads as TGTGCCAGCAGTCCCGGGACAGGGGGCGCCTACAATGAGCAGTTCTTC. It is translated as CASSPGTGGAYNEQFF. The chain has TRBV12-3 or TRBV12-4 and TRBJ2-1; 12 positions agree with TRBD1. Germline trimming cut 5 bases from V and 2 bases from J; bases unmatched to any gene: 4. CDR3 length: 16 residues.

The chain uses TRBV5-1 and TRBJ2-3, with D hard to call. V lost 3 bases to trimming and J lost 0 bases, with 11 bases between them. The CDR3 runs to 15 residues. Germline CDR1 SGHRS, CDR2 YFSETQ. Here the CDR3 reads CASSSTTSSTDTQYF. The CDR3 DNA reads TGCGCCAGCAGCTCCACTACCTCTAGCACAGATACGCAGTATTTT.

This clonotype was observed a handful of times. The chain couples TRBV28 to TRBJ2-1, with 8 bases that match TRBD2. This CDR3 spans 16 amino acids. Trimming at V came to 4 bases and at J to 2 bases, leaving 7 bases not matched to a gene. From germline, CDR1 is MDHEN and CDR2 SYDVKM. CDR3 residues: CASSSISGTPYNEQFF. The CDR3 DNA reads as TGTGCCAGCAGTTCCATTAGCGGGACACCCTACAATGAGCAGTTCTTC.

This clonotype has ten or more counts. This chain links TRBV6-5 with TRBJ2-1, with TRBD2 as a possible D gene (6 bases). The V gene lost 4 bases and the J gene lost 0 bases, with 10 bases spanning the gap. The V gene's germline CDR1 is MNHEY and CDR2 SVGAGI. The CDR3 totals 15 residues. In nucleotides, the CDR3 is TGTGCCAGCAGTTTCAGCGGGCACTCCTACAATGAGCAGTTCTTC. This encodes CASSFSGHSYNEQFF.